Below, 31 T cell receptor beta chains from the same sample are listed, as sequenced in a study of blood T cell repertoires in COVID-19. This table comes from immunoSEQ multiplex PCR, and its TCRdb copy is limited to in-frame clones, with some not included. The data hold about 190,000 clones, with roughly 89% observed a single time. The specimen was peripheral blood. These receptors were obtained from a middle-aged man with acute or convalescent COVID-19.

The rearrangement links TRBV28 to TRBJ1-1; 9 bases fit TRBD1. Germline V gene data show CDR1 as MDHEN and CDR2 as SYDVKM. J lost 7 bases, V lost 2 bases, and 14 bases had no gene match. The CDR3 is 17 amino acids. The CDR3 here is CASSLGTGRTGNGEAFF. For the CDR3, the DNA is TGTGCCAGCAGTTTAGGGACAGGGCGCACGGGGAACGGTGAAGCTTTCTTT. Full variable domain (rest looked up from reference TRBV28 and TRBJ1-1): DVKVTQSSRYLVKRTGEKVFLECVQDMDHENMFWYRQDPGLGLRLIYFSYDVKMKEKGDIPEGYSVSREKKERFSLILESASTNQTSMYLCASSLGTGRTGNGEAFFGQGTRLTVV.

The CDR3 region is CASSGSGAVTDTQYF. The CDR3 nucleotides read TGTGCCAGCAGTGGTAGCGGGGCGGTCACAGATACGCAGTATTTT. The rearrangement joins TRBV25-1 to TRBJ2-3, with 8 bases identical to TRBD2. Germline V lookup: CDR1 MGHDK, CDR2 SYGVNS. With V trimmed by 4 bases and J by 2 bases, 5 bases remained unmatched. This CDR3 has 15 amino acids.

This chain uses TRBV19 with TRBJ2-1; 8 nucleotides agree with TRBD2. V shed 5 bases, J shed 8 bases, and the junction held 17 bases outside the gene matches. This CDR3 has 17 amino acids. The germline V gene has CDR1 LNHDA and CDR2 SQIVND (reference sequence). Here the CDR3 DNA reads TGTGCCAGTAGTCCTCGGATAGCGGGGAGTTCGGCGCATGAGCAGTTCTTC. Residues: CASSPRIAGSSAHEQFF.

V is TRBV6-1 and J is TRBJ2-3, with TRBD1 matching 7 bases. In germline, CDR1 is MNHNS, CDR2 SASEGT. V trimming: 4 bases; J trimming: 1 base; junction bases outside the gene matches: 8. This CDR3 region has 16 residues. CDR3 nucleotide sequence: TGTGCCAGCAGTGCCCTGACAGGGTTTGGCACAGATACGCAGTATTTT. Its translation is CASSALTGFGTDTQYF.

The J gene is TRBJ2-5, the V gene TRBV23-1; possible D gene TRBD1, 5 bases. TRBV23-1 is given ORF status, its function remaining uncertain. V lost 0 bases and J 1 base, leaving 15 bases between the germline ends. The CDR3 has 17 amino acids. CDR3 coding DNA: TGCGCCAGCAGTCAATCTGTCGGACACCCTGCCCAAGAGACCCAGTACTTC. This codes for CASSQSVGHPAQETQYF.

V is TRBV4-1 and J is TRBJ2-1; tentative D call: TRBD1 (5 bases). CDR1 and CDR2 from the germline V gene are MGHRA and YSYEKL. CDR3 length equals 15 residues. The V gene lost 5 bases and the J gene lost 8 bases, with 19 bases spanning the gap. CDR3 region: CASSSPAQGFDEQFF. The CDR3, as DNA: TGCGCCAGCAGCTCACCCGCCCAGGGTTTCGATGAGCAGTTCTTC.

This chain links TRBV7-8 with TRBJ2-1; possible D gene TRBD2, 6 bases. The CDR3 contains 18 residues. The germline V gene encodes CDR1 SGHVS and CDR2 FQNEAQ. Trimming left V 0 bases short and J 2 bases short, with 17 bases between. The CDR3 is CASSLAGEVPNPYNEQFF. The DNA for the CDR3 is TGTGCCAGCAGCTTAGCGGGGGAGGTACCAAACCCCTACAATGAGCAGTTCTTC.

With regard to this clone: Distinct nucleotide sequences in the sample also encode this CDR3. The V and J genes are TRBV6-5 and TRBJ1-5; 7 nucleotides line up with TRBD1. Per germline, CDR1 MNHEY and CDR2 SVGAGI. CDR3 length: 15 residues. With V trimmed by 5 bases and J by 0 bases, 4 bases remained unmatched. The CDR3 nucleotides are TGTGCCAGCAGTCCGGGACAGACTAGCAATCAGCCCCAGCATTTT. Protein: CASSPGQTSNQPQHF.

A single count supports this clone. The chain employs TRBV4-2 and TRBJ2-2; the D gene is possibly TRBD1 (6 bases). Germline lookup yields CDR1 LGHNA and CDR2 YNFKEQ. Between the trimmed V and J ends, which lost 3 bases and 5 bases, there was a span of 19 bases. This CDR3 spans 17 amino acids. DNA of the CDR3: TGTGCCAGCAGCCACTCCGCGGGTGGGGGCCTGACCGGGGAGCTGTTTTTT. Translation: CASSHSAGGGLTGELFF.

V usage is TRBV5-6 and J usage is TRBJ2-3, with TRBD1 matching 9 bases. The CDR3 covers 14 residues. Germline V gene lookup returns CDR1 SGHDT and CDR2 YYEEEE. V gave up 6 bases and J gave up 2 bases; unmatched junction bases: 4. The CDR3 loop is CASTGTGITDTQYF. The CDR3 region has the DNA TGTGCCAGCACCGGGACAGGGATCACAGATACGCAGTATTTT.

V and J are TRBV24-1 and TRBJ2-7, with 7 positions matching TRBD1. CDR3 length: 13 residues. Germline lookup yields CDR1 KGHDR and CDR2 SFDVKD. V dropped 9 bases and J dropped 3; count of bases not matched to a gene: 7. CDR3 in amino acids: CATQGVRLYEQYV. Here the CDR3 DNA reads TGTGCCACCCAGGGGGTTCGCCTCTACGAGCAGTACGTC.

In this sample, this clone turned up once. This rearrangement joins TRBV9 to TRBJ1-2; no clear D gene. The V end was cut by 3 bases, the J end by 4 bases, with 10 bases between. Germline values: CDR1 SGDLS, CDR2 YYNGEE. The CDR3 loop spans 13 amino acids. CDR3 residues: CASSGLSIYGYTF. CDR3 bases: TGTGCCAGCAGCGGGCTTTCGATCTATGGCTACACCTTC.

J is TRBJ2-7 and V is TRBV6-5; D perhaps matches TRBD2 (6 bases). The V gene lost 8 bases and the J gene lost 3 bases, with 8 bases spanning the gap. This CDR3 is built from 11 residues. Looked up from germline, CDR1 is MNHEY and CDR2 is SVGAGI. This chain's CDR3 is CASYSGYEQYF. CDR3 DNA: TGTGCCAGCTATAGCGGCTACGAGCAGTACTTC.

The chain has TRBV18 and TRBJ2-6; TRBD1 is a possible D gene (6 bases). The CDR3 has 16 amino acids. In germline, CDR1 is KGHSH, CDR2 LQKENI. V lost 1 base, J lost 0 bases, and 7 bases lay in between. The CDR3 coding sequence is TGTGCCAGCTCACCACGGGACACCTCTGGGGCCAACGTCCTGACTTTC. Translation gives CASSPRDTSGANVLTF.

The rearrangement uses TRBV11-2 and TRBJ1-3, with 8 bases matching TRBD1. Germline-derived CDR1 and CDR2 are SGHAT and FQNNGV. With 1 base clipped from V and 3 bases from J, the junction kept 2 bases outside the gene matches. The CDR3 runs to 15 residues. The CDR3 loop is CASSLGRGLGNTIYF. In nucleotides, the CDR3 is TGTGCCAGCAGCTTAGGCAGGGGGCTTGGAAACACCATATATTTT.

The V gene is TRBV15, the J gene TRBJ1-2; weak D call: TRBD1 (6 bases). Germline loops: CDR1 LNHNV, CDR2 YYDKDF (reference sequence). The CDR3 runs 15 residues. With 0 bases removed from V and 7 bases from J, the gap between germline ends came to 15 bases. For the CDR3, the DNA is TGTGCCACCAGCAGAGATCTGGGGGGGCTTGGTGGCTACACCTTC. Translated, it gives CATSRDLGGLGGYTF. Using reference TRBV15 and TRBJ1-2 for the parts outside the CDR3, the full variable domain is DAMVIQNPRYQVTQFGKPVTLSCSQTLNHNVMYWYQQKSSQAPKLLFHYYDKDFNNEADTPDNFQSRRPNTSFCFLDIRSPGLGDTAMYLCATSRDLGGLGGYTFGSGTRLTVV.

This chain connects TRBV5-6 to TRBJ2-1, with 9 bases identical to TRBD2. After removal of 2 bases from V and 9 bases from J, the junction contained 6 bases not matched to a gene. The CDR3 runs to 14 residues. Germline lookup yields CDR1 SGHDT and CDR2 YYEEEE. For the CDR3, the DNA is TGTGCCAGCAGCTTAAGAGCGGGGGGCGCTGAGCAGTTCTTC. Its translation is CASSLRAGGAEQFF.

The chain carries TRBV3-1 (or the pseudogene TRBV3-2) and TRBJ1-5, with D possibly matching TRBD1 (6 bases). Trimming stripped 3 bases from V and 3 bases from J, with 9 bases between. The CDR3 extends over 14 amino acids. From germline, CDR1 is LGHDT and CDR2 YNNKEL (reference sequence). CDR3 loop: CASSQRGINQPQHF. CDR3 bases: TGTGCCAGCAGCCAGAGGGGGATCAATCAGCCCCAGCATTTT.

The chain employs TRBV28 and TRBJ1-1, with 9 bases matching TRBD1. The CDR3 sequence is 15 residues long. CDR1 MDHEN and CDR2 SYDVKM come from the germline V gene. Germline trimming cut 7 bases from V and 1 base from J; bases unmatched to any gene: 7. Here the CDR3 reads CASITPGQGNTEAFF. Written as DNA, the CDR3 is TGTGCCAGCATAACACCGGGACAGGGGAACACTGAAGCTTTCTTT. The full variable domain, with the rest looked up from reference TRBV28 and TRBJ1-1, is DVKVTQSSRYLVKRTGEKVFLECVQDMDHENMFWYRQDPGLGLRLIYFSYDVKMKEKGDIPEGYSVSREKKERFSLILESASTNQTSMYLCASITPGQGNTEAFFGQGTRLTVV.

CDR3 protein: CASSYVPYTEAFF. The CDR3 region has the DNA TGTGCCAGCAGTTACGTTCCTTACACTGAAGCTTTCTTT. This chain uses TRBV6-2 or TRBV6-3 with TRBJ1-1; D is unclear. CDR3 length: 13 residues. Germline CDR1 and CDR2: MNHEY and SVGEGT. The V gene lost 2 bases and the J gene lost 3 bases, with 7 bases spanning the gap.

This CDR3 reads CASSERGSSSGNTIYF. The CDR3, as DNA: TGTGCCAGCAGTGAGCGCGGCTCAAGCTCTGGAAACACCATATATTTT. V is TRBV25-1 and J is TRBJ1-3; D ambiguous. V lost 3 bases, J lost 0 bases, and 12 bases lay in between. Germline V CDR1 and CDR2: MGHDK, SYGVNS. The CDR3 is 16 residues long. Drawing the rest from reference TRBV25-1 and TRBJ1-3, the complete variable domain is EADIYQTPRYLVIGTGKKITLECSQTMGHDKMYWYQQDPGMELHLIHYSYGVNSTEKGDLSSESTVSRIRTEHFPLTLESARPSHTSQYLCASSERGSSSGNTIYFGEGSWLTVV.

The CDR3 sequence: CASSLAGGALTDTQYF. The CDR3 coding sequence is TGTGCCAGCAGCTTAGCGGGAGGCGCCCTCACAGATACGCAGTATTTT. The chain combines TRBV7-2 with TRBJ2-3; TRBD2 is a possible D gene (6 bases). CDR3 size: 16 residues. The V gene's germline CDR1 is SGHTA and CDR2 FQGNSA. V was shortened by 0 bases and J by 2 bases, with 12 bases between the two germline ends.

The chain links TRBV7-2 to TRBJ1-4; no reliable D call. V lost 2 bases to trimming and J lost 13 bases, with 17 bases between them. CDR3 length: 14 amino acids. The germline CDR1 and CDR2 sequences are SGHTA and FQGNSA. The CDR3: CASSLTASVGGLFF. Written as DNA, the CDR3 is TGTGCCAGCAGCTTAACAGCTTCGGTGGGTGGACTGTTTTTT.

CDR3 residues: CAIRAGTGGSYEQYF. The CDR3 DNA follows: TGTGCCATCAGGGCCGGGACAGGGGGCTCGTACGAGCAGTACTTC. The V and J genes are TRBV10-3 and TRBJ2-7; 12 nucleotides line up with TRBD1. Germline lookup yields CDR1 ENHRY and CDR2 SYGVKD. The CDR3 is made up of 15 amino acids. Trimming removed 6 bases from V and 4 bases from J; junction bases left unmatched: 7.

V is TRBV2 and J is TRBJ2-1; D is uncertain. Trimming cost V 4 bases and J 7 bases, with 14 bases left between them. The germline V gene has CDR1 SNHLY and CDR2 FYNNEI. The CDR3 covers 14 residues. This CDR3 reads CASSVQVVANEQFF. The DNA of the CDR3 is TGTGCCAGCAGTGTTCAGGTAGTGGCGAATGAGCAGTTCTTC.

The rearrangement links TRBV19 to TRBJ1-4, with 9 bases that match TRBD1. The CDR3 extends over 14 amino acids. Germline CDR1 is LNHDA and CDR2 is SQIVND (reference sequence). V was pared by 4 bases and J by 6 bases, with 3 bases of the junction left unmatched. In DNA, the CDR3 is TGTGCCAGTAGTACGACAGGGGGAGATGAAAAACTGTTTTTT. It codes for CASSTTGGDEKLFF.

Turning to this clone: One junction end does not reproduce the germline sequence, and a read error may be involved. This chain links TRBV4-1 with TRBJ1-1; 10 bases fit TRBD1. The CDR3 totals 14 residues. Germline V gene sequence: CDR1 MGHRA, CDR2 YSYEKL. CDR3 amino acids: CASSQGTGGFLLRF. The CDR3 DNA sequence: TGCGCCAGCAGCCAAGGGACAGGGGGTTTCCTATTGAGGTTT.

The chain carries TRBV10-3 and TRBJ1-1, with 7 bases lining up with TRBD1. V dropped 7 bases and J dropped 8; count of bases not matched to a gene: 10. The CDR3 is 13 residues long. The germline CDR1 and CDR2 sequences are ENHRY and SYGVKD. In DNA form, the CDR3 reads TGTGCCATCACCCCGGGGCAGGGACAGGAAGCTTTCTTT. This gives the protein CAITPGQGQEAFF.

This chain uses TRBV9 with TRBJ1-1; 8 bases map to TRBD1. The CDR3 length is 16 residues. Germline CDR1 is SGDLS and CDR2 is YYNGEE. Unmatched junction bases numbered 6, after V lost 2 bases and J lost 0 bases. The CDR3 nucleotides are TGTGCCAGCAGCGTGGAGGCACAGGGGGTGAACACTGAAGCTTTCTTT. Translated, it gives CASSVEAQGVNTEAFF.

J is TRBJ1-1 and V is TRBV7-3; possibly TRBD1 for D (6 bases). CDR1 is SGHTA and CDR2 is FQGTGA in the germline V gene. The CDR3 runs to 13 residues. V lost 5 bases and J lost 4, with 11 bases in between. The CDR3 sequence is CASSPVGGTEAFF. In DNA, the CDR3 is TGTGCCAGCAGCCCCGTAGGGGGCACTGAAGCTTTCTTT.

This sequence joins TRBV19 and TRBJ2-2, with 10 nucleotides matching TRBD2. This CDR3 contains 16 residues. Germline assignment: CDR1 LNHDA and CDR2 SQIVND (reference sequence). With V trimmed by 5 bases and J by 5 bases, 8 bases remained unmatched. The CDR3 reads CASSLQAGGLTGELFF. The CDR3, as DNA: TGTGCCAGTAGTCTACAAGCGGGAGGGCTTACCGGGGAGCTGTTTTTT.